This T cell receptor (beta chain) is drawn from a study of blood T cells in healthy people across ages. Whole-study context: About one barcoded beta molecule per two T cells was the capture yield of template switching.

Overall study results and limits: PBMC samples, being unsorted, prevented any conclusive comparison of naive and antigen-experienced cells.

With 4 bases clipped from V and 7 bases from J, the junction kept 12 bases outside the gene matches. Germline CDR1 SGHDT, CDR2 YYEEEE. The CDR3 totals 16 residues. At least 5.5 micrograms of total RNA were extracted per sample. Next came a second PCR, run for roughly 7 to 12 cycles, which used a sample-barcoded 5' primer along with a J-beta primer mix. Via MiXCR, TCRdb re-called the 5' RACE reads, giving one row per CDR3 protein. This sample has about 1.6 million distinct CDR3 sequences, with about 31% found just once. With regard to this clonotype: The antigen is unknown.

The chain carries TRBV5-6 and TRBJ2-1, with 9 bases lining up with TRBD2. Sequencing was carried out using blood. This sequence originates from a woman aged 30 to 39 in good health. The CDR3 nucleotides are TGTGCCAGCAGCCACGGGACTAGCTTCCCCCCTAATGAGCAGTTCTTC. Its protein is CASSHGTSFPPNEQFF.